This TCR beta chain stems from a study of breast tumors, draining lymph nodes, adjacent tissues. CDR3 length: 13 residues. CDR1 and CDR2 from the germline V gene are SGHRS and YFSETQ. With V trimmed by 7 bases and J by 12 bases, 10 bases remained unmatched. Findings and limits, study-wide: Most tumor T cells seemingly derive from lymph node, then expand in tumor. Tumor repertoires ranked between lymph nodes and nontumor tissue in diversity, with V and J gene preferences. Luminal-like breast cancer showed significantly higher tumor–nontumor repertoire similarity than basal-like.

Samples came from axillary lymph nodes draining the breast cancer. TCRdb fed the multiplex PCR reads into MiXCR, producing one record per CDR3 protein. This table has 200,000 to 300,000 distinct CDR3 sequences, around 31% appearing once. About this clonotype: The antigen is undetermined. A much larger clone differs from this one at a single base, so this may be a read error.

The sequenced material came from axillary lymph node tissue. The origin of this receptor is a female donor with breast cancer. Some clones in this sample may be carry-over from other donors' samples. The chain is built from TRBV5-1 and TRBJ2-1; 10 nucleotides line up with TRBD1. CDR3 sequence: CASVPTGGHVQFF. CDR3 coding DNA: TGCGCCAGCGTGCCGACAGGGGGCCATGTGCAGTTCTTC.